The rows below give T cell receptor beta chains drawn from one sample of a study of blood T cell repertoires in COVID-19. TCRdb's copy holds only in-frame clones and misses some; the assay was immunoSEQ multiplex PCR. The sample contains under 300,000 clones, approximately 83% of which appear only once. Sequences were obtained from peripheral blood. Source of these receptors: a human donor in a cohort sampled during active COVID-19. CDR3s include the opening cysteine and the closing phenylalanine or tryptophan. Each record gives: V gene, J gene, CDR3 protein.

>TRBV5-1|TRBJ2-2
CASSLVSGRDNTGELFF
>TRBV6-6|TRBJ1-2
CASSREGGVYGYTF
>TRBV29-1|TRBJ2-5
CSAEGPGQGTQYF
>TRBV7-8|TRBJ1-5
CASSPGGNQPQHF
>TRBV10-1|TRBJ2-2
CASSPQGLGELFF
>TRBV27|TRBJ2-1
CASSWETSGSVEQFF
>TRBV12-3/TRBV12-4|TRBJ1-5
CASSQSSSQPQHF
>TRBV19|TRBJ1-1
CASILDRTNTEAFF
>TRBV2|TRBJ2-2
CASNPQGATGELFF
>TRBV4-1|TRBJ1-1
CASSYQGGATEAFF
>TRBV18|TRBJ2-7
CASSLGQGSLHEQYF
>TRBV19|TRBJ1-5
CASRYATGANQPQHF
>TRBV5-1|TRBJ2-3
CASSLVLAGGPSTDTQYF
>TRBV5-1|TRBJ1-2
CASSLGGVDGYTF
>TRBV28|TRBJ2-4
CASRDSSENIQYF
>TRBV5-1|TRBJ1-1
CASSLQGDEAFF
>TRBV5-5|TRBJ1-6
CASSLDSFNSPLHF
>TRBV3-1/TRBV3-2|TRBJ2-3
CASSQDRTSEGSAQYF
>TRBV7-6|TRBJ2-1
CASSLLAGDDNEQFF
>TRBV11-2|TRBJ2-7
CASSRTRDYEQYF
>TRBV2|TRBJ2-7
CASREGQGDEQYF
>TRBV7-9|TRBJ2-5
CASSLALTAIETQYF
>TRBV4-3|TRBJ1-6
CASSQNPGQNNSPLHF
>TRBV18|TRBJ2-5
CASSPGRGQETQYF
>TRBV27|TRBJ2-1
CASSGVASGNFNEQFF
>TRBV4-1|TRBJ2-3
CASSPFTQGWRTDTQYF
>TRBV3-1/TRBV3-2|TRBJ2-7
CASSQEVLAGAPYEQYF
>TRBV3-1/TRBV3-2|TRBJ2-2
CASSRLGVPGELFF
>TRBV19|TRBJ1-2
CASKDAAGGNYGYTF
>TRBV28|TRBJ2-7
CASRRGTSRYEQYF
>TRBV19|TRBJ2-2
CATSDRGDPRSAGELFF